What follows are 13 T cell receptor beta chains derived from one specimen sequenced in a study of immune evolution from preneoplasia to lung adenocarcinoma. TCRdb's table, derived via immunoSEQ multiplex PCR, lists solely in-frame clones and lacks some. The table records about 4,200 clones, approximately 79% of them present only once. What was sequenced was FFPE invasive lung adenocarcinoma tissue. Every receptor here comes from a person between 40 and 59 years old with lung adenocarcinoma. Some clones in this sample may be carry-over from other donors' samples.

This sequence joins TRBV19 and TRBJ2-1; D is perhaps TRBD2 (6 bases). With 1 base removed from V and 10 bases from J, the gap between germline ends came to 11 bases. The CDR3 length is 13 residues. CDR1 is LNHDA and CDR2 is SQIVND in the germline V gene (reference sequence). The CDR3 DNA reads as TGTGCCAGTAGTATAGGCGGGACTCGGGAGCAGTTCTTC. It translates to CASSIGGTREQFF.

V usage is TRBV9 and J usage is TRBJ1-2; D gene ambiguous. This CDR3 contains 14 residues. V was cut by 4 bases and J by 5 bases, with 15 bases left in between. Per the germline V gene, CDR1 is SGDLS and CDR2 is YYNGEE. CDR3 residues: CASSRPGAHYGYTF. CDR3 bases: TGTGCCAGCAGCCGCCCGGGAGCCCATTATGGCTACACCTTC. The variable domain in full, with the rest retrieved from reference TRBV9 and TRBJ1-2, is DSGVTQTPKHLITATGQRVTLRCSPRSGDLSVYWYQQSLDQGLQFLIQYYNGEERAKGNILERFSAQQFPDLHSELNLSSLELGDSALYFCASSRPGAHYGYTFGSGTRLTVV.

V is TRBV19 and J is TRBJ2-2; maybe TRBD2 (6 bases). The CDR3 is 15 residues long. The germline V gene has CDR1 LNHDA and CDR2 SQIVND (reference sequence). V was pared by 1 base and J by 6 bases, with 12 bases between. The chain's CDR3 is CASSIVLAAAGELFF. The CDR3 coding sequence is TGTGCCAGTAGTATAGTACTAGCCGCGGCCGGGGAGCTGTTTTTT.

V and J are TRBV5-6 and TRBJ1-2; no clear D. Trimming took off 0 bases at V and 6 bases at J, with 6 bases between the two ends. CDR1 is SGHDT and CDR2 is YYEEEE in the germline V gene. This CDR3 region has 12 residues. Written as DNA, the CDR3 is TGTGCCAGCAGCTTGGGAAAAAATGGCTACACCTTC. Its translation: CASSLGKNGYTF.

The chain employs TRBV7-3 and TRBJ1-2; TRBD1 agrees at 7 bases. Trimming cost V 0 bases and J 5 bases; bases outside gene matches: 12. Germline assignment: CDR1 SGHTA and CDR2 FQGTGA. The CDR3 is 17 amino acids. This CDR3 reads CASSLTPTGPFTYGYTF. As DNA, the CDR3 is TGTGCCAGCAGCTTAACCCCGACAGGGCCCTTTACGTATGGCTACACCTTC.

The chain has TRBV19 and TRBJ2-3, with 9 bases fitting TRBD2. Germline CDR1 and CDR2: LNHDA and SQIVND (reference sequence). V lost 7 bases and J lost 5; bases outside the gene matches: 19. The CDR3 is 18 amino acids. The CDR3 loop is CASTGGGWLAGRGDTQYF. Here the CDR3 DNA reads TGTGCCAGTACCGGAGGGGGTTGGCTAGCGGGAAGAGGAGATACGCAGTATTTT.

V usage is TRBV7-2 and J usage is TRBJ1-6; 12 bases map to TRBD1. The CDR3 sequence is 16 residues long. Germline V CDR1 and CDR2: SGHTA, FQGNSA. Trimming cost V 4 bases and J 9 bases; bases outside gene matches: 7. In DNA form, the CDR3 reads TGTGCCAGCAGCTCTCGGGACAGGGGGCAATCTTCACCCCTCCACTTT. It is translated as CASSSRDRGQSSPLHF. Variable domain in full (rest from reference TRBV7-2 and TRBJ1-6): GAGVSQSPSNKVTEKGKDVELRCDPISGHTALYWYRQSLGQGLEFLIYFQGNSAPDKSGLPSDRFSAERTGGSVSTLTIQRTQQEDSAVYLCASSSRDRGQSSPLHFGNGTRLTVT.

The chain links TRBV5-1 to TRBJ2-5; 10 nucleotides match TRBD2. J lost 2 bases, V lost 5 bases, and 6 bases had no gene match. Germline CDR1 SGHRS, CDR2 YFSETQ. This CDR3 is 15 amino acids long. The CDR3 protein is CASRTGLAVQETQYF. In nucleotides, the CDR3 is TGCGCCAGCAGAACCGGACTAGCGGTTCAAGAGACCCAGTACTTC. Together with reference TRBV5-1 and TRBJ2-5, the CDR3 gives the full variable domain: KAGVTQTPRYLIKTRGQQVTLSCSPISGHRSVSWYQQTPGQGLQFLFEYFSETQRNKGNFPGRFSGRQFSNSRSEMNVSTLELGDSALYLCASRTGLAVQETQYFGPGTRLLVL.

V is TRBV7-9 and J is TRBJ2-1; the D gene is possibly TRBD2 (5 bases). V was clipped by 10 bases and J by 7 bases, with 20 bases between them. The CDR3 extends over 14 amino acids. Germline CDR1 is SEHNR and CDR2 is FQNEAQ (reference sequence). CDR3 DNA sequence: TGTGCCACAACGACGACTACCCCCGGTAATGAGCAGTTCTTC. It specifies CATTTTTPGNEQFF.

The chain uses TRBV9 and TRBJ2-3; no firm D call. In germline, CDR1 is SGDLS, CDR2 YYNGEE. The V and J ends lost 4 bases and 0 bases respectively, with 12 bases between them. The CDR3 covers 15 residues. CDR3 residues: CASSPQPTSTDTQYF. The CDR3 DNA sequence: TGTGCCAGCAGCCCACAGCCGACCAGCACAGATACGCAGTATTTT. Variable domain in full (rest from reference TRBV9 and TRBJ2-3): DSGVTQTPKHLITATGQRVTLRCSPRSGDLSVYWYQQSLDQGLQFLIQYYNGEERAKGNILERFSAQQFPDLHSELNLSSLELGDSALYFCASSPQPTSTDTQYFGPGTRLTVL.

This chain links TRBV30 with TRBJ1-5, with a possible D match to TRBD1 (6 bases). The V end was cut by 4 bases, the J end by 5 bases, with 12 bases between. Germline loops: CDR1 GTSNPN, CDR2 SVGIG (reference sequence). CDR3 length: 13 residues. CDR3 loop: CAWKQGFDQPQHF. The CDR3, as DNA: TGTGCCTGGAAACAGGGCTTTGATCAGCCCCAGCATTTT.

This sequence joins TRBV29-1 and TRBJ2-7; D uncertain. The V gene lost 6 bases and the J gene lost 6 bases, with 12 bases spanning the gap. The CDR3 is 11 residues long. The V gene's germline CDR1 is SQVTM and CDR2 ANQGSEA. CDR3: CSVDTFGEQYF. In DNA form, the CDR3 reads TGCAGCGTGGATACCTTCGGCGAGCAGTACTTC.

The rearrangement uses TRBV13 and TRBJ1-2, with TRBD1 matching 9 bases. With V trimmed by 3 bases and J by 6 bases, 8 bases remained unmatched. The CDR3 runs to 15 residues. From germline, CDR1 is PRHDT and CDR2 FYEKMQ (reference sequence). The CDR3 here is CASSFRRTGANGYTF. CDR3 sequence (DNA): TGTGCCAGCAGCTTTCGGAGGACAGGGGCAAATGGCTACACCTTC.